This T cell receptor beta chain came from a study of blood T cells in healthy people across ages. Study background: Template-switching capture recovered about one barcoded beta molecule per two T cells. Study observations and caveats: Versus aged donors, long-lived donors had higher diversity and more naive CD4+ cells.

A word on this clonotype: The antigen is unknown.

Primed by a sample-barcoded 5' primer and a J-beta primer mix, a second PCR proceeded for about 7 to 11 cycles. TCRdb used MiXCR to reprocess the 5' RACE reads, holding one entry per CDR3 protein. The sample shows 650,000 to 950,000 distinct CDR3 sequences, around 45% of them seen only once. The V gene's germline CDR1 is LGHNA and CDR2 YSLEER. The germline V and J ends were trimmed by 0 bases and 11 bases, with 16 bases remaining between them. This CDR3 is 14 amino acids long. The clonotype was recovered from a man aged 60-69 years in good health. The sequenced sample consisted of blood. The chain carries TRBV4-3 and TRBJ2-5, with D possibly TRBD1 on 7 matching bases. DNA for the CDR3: TGCGCCAGCAGCCAAGAGGAGGGGGCGGGTGAGCAGTACTTC. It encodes CASSQEEGAGEQYF.